One sample yielded the 7 T cell receptor beta chains listed below, sequenced in a study of cytomegalovirus exposure and HLA in healthy donors. The PCR used 60 Vbeta and 13 Jbeta primers. Generated by immunoSEQ multiplex PCR, the TCRdb table keeps only in-frame clones and is missing some. Found here are fewer than 300,000 clones, roughly 80% of them singletons; the top ten hold roughly 0.3%. Sample: PBMCs. Receptor source: a girl aged 2 to 10 in good health and CMV-seronegative.

This chain uses TRBV4-1 with TRBJ1-1; 8 nucleotides match TRBD1. Per the germline V gene, CDR1 is MGHRA and CDR2 is YSYEKL. CDR3 length equals 15 residues. The trim removed 3 bases at V and 5 bases at J, leaving 8 bases unmatched. For the CDR3, the DNA is TGCGCCAGCAGCCACCCCGACAGGGGAGGGACTGAAGCTTTCTTT. Its translation: CASSHPDRGGTEAFF.

The chain uses TRBV7-3 and TRBJ2-3; D remains unclear. Germline-derived CDR1 and CDR2 are SGHTA and FQGTGA. V was trimmed by 0 bases and J by 4 bases, leaving 5 bases between them. This CDR3 comprises 13 residues. CDR3: CASSLTESDTQYF. CDR3 bases: TGTGCCAGCAGCTTAACGGAGTCAGATACGCAGTATTTT. Full variable domain (outside the CDR3, taken from reference TRBV7-3 and TRBJ2-3): GAGVSQTPSNKVTEKGKYVELRCDPISGHTALYWYRQSLGQGPEFLIYFQGTGAADDSGLPNDRFFAVRPEGSVSTLKIQRTERGDSAVYLCASSLTESDTQYFGPGTRLTVL.

This chain joins TRBV5-1 and TRBJ2-3, with 7 nucleotides matching TRBD2. CDR1 SGHRS and CDR2 YFSETQ come from the germline V gene. The V segment lost 2 bases and the J segment 2 bases; nucleotides outside the gene matches: 11. This CDR3 has 17 residues. The CDR3 DNA reads TGCGCCAGCAGCTTCCTAACTAGCGCGACCGACACAGATACGCAGTATTTT. Its protein product is CASSFLTSATDTDTQYF.

V gene TRBV18 combines with J gene TRBJ2-2; a possible D gene is TRBD2 (6 bases). This CDR3 is 17 amino acids long. Germline CDR1 reads KGHSH; CDR2 reads LQKENI. Trimming pared 3 bases from V and 1 base from J, leaving 15 bases between. CDR3 DNA sequence: TGTGCCAGCTCACCGGGGTTAGCGGTGATGAACACCGGGGAGCTGTTTTTT. This sequence encodes CASSPGLAVMNTGELFF.

Details on this clone: Mismatch with germline at one junction end may stem from a read error. This chain uses TRBV11-2 with TRBJ1-4; 7 nucleotides match TRBD1. Germline V gene lookup returns CDR1 SGHAT and CDR2 FQNNGV. The CDR3 covers 15 residues. CDR3 bases: TGTGCCGGCAGAGGAGGCCCAGGGGGTTTAGAAAAACTGTTTTTT. Its protein product is CAGRGGPGGLEKLFF.

V usage is TRBV19 and J usage is TRBJ2-1; TRBD2 is a possible D gene (5 bases). Trimming pared 3 bases from V and 0 bases from J, leaving 12 bases between. Per germline, CDR1 LNHDA and CDR2 SQIVND (reference sequence). This CDR3 comprises 16 residues. The CDR3 sequence: CASSILKAASYNEQFF. The DNA of the CDR3 is TGTGCCAGTAGTATCTTAAAAGCGGCCTCCTACAATGAGCAGTTCTTC.

V and J are TRBV29-1 and TRBJ2-7; weak D call: TRBD1 (6 bases). CDR3 length equals 14 residues. Germline lookup yields CDR1 SQVTM and CDR2 ANQGSEA. Trimming stripped 3 bases from V and 2 bases from J, with 14 bases between. CDR3 DNA sequence: TGCAGCGTTGATGTTGGGCAGGGGACCTACGAGCAGTACTTC. As protein: CSVDVGQGTYEQYF.